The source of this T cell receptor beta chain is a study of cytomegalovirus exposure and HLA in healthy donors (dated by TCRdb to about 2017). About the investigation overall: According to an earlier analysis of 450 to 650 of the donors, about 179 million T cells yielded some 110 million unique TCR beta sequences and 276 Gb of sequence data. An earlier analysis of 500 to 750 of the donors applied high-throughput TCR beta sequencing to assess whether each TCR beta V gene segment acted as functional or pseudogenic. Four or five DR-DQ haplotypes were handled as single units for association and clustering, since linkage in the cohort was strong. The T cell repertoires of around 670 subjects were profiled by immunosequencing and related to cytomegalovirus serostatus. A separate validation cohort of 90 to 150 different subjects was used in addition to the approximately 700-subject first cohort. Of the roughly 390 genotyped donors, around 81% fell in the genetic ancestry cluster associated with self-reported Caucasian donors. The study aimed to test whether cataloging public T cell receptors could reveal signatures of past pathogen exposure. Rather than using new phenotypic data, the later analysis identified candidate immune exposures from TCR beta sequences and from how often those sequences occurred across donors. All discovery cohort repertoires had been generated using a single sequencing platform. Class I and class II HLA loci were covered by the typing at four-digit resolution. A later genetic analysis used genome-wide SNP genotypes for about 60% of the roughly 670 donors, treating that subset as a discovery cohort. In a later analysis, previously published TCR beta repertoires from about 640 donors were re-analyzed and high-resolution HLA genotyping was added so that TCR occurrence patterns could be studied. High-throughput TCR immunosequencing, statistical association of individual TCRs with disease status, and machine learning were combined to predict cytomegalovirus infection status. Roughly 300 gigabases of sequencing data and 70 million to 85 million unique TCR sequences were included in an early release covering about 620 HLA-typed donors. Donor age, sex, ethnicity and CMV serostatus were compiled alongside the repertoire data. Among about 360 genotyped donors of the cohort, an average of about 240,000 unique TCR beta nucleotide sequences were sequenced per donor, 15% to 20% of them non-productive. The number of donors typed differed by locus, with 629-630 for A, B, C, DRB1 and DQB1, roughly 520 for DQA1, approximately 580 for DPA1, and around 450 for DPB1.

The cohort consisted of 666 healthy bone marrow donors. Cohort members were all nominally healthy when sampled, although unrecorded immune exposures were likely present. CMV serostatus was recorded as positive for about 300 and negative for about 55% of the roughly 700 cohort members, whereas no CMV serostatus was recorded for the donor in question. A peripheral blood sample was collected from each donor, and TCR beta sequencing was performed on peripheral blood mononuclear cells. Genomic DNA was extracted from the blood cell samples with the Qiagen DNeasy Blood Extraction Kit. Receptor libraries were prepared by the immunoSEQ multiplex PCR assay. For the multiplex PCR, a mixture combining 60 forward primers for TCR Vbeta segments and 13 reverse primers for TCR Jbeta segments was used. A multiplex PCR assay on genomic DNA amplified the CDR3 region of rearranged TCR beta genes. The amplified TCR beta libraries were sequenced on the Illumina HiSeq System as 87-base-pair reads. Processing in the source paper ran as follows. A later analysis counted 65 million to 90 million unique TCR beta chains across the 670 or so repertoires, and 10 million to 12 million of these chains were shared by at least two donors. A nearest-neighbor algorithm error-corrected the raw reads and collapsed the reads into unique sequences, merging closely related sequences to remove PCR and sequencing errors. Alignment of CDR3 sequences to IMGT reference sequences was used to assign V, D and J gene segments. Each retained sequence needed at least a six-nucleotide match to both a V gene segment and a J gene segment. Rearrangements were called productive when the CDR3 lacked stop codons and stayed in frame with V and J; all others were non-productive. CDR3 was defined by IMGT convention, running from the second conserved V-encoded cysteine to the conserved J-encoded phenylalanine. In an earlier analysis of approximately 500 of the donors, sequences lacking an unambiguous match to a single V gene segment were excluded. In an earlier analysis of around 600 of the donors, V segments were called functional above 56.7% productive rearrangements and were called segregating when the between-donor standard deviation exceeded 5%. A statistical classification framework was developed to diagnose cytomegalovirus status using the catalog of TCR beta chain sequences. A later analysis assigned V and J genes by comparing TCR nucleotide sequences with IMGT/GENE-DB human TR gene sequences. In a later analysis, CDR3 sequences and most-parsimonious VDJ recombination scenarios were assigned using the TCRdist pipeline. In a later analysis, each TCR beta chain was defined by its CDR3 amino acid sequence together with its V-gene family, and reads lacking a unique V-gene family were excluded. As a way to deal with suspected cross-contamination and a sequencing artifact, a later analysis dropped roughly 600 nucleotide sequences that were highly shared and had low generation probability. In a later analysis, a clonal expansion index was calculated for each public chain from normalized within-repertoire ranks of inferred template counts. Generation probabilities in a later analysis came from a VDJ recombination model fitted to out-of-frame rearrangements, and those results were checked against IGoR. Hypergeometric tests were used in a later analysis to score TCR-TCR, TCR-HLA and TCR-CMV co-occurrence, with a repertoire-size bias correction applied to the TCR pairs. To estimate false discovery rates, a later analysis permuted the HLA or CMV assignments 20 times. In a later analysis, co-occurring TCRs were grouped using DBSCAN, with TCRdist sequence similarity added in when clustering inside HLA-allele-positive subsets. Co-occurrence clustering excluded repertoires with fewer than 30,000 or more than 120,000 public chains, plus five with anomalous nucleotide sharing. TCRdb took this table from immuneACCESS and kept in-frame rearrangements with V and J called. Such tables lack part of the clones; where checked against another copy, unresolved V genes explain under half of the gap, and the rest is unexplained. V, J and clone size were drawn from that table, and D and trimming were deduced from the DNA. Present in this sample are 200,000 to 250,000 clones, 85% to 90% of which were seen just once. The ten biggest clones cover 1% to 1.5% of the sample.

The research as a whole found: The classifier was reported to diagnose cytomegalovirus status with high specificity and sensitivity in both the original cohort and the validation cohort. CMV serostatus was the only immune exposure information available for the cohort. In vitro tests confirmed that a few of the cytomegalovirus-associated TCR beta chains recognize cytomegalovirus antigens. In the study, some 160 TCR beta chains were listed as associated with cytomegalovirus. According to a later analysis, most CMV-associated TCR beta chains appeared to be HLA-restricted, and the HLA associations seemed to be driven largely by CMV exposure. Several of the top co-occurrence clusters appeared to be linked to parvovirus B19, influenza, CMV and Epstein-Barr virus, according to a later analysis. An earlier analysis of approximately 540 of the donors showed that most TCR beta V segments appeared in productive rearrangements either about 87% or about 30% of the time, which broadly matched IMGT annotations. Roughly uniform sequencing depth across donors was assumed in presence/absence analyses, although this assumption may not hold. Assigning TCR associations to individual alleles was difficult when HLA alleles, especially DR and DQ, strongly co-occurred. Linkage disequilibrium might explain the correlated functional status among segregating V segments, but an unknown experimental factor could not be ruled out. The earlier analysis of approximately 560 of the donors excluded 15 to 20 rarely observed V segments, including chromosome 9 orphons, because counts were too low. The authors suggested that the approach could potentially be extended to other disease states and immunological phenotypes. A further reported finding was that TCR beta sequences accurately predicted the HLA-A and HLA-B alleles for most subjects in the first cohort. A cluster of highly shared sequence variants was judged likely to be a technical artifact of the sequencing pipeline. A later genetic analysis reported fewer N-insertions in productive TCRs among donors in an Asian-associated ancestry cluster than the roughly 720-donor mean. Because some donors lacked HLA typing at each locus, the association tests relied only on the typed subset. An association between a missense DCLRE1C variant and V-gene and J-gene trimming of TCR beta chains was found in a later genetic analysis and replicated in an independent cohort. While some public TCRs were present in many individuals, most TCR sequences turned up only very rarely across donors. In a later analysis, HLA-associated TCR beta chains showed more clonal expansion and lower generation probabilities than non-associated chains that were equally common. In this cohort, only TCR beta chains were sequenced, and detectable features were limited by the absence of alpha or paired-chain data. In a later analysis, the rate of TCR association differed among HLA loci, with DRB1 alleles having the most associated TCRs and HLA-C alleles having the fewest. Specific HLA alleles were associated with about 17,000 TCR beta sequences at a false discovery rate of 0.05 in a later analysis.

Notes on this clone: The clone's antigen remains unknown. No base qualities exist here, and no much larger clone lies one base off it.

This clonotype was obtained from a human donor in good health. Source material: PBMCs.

The nucleotide sequence is given as TGTGCCAGCAGCTTAGATGGCAGTAACTATGGCTACACCTTC. It encodes CASSLDGSNYGYTF. Here the chain combines TRBV11-1 and TRBJ1-2, with the D segment identity uncertain. Reading the germline V gene (reference sequence) gives CDR1 SGHAT and CDR2 FQDESV. Trimming removed 1 base from V and 1 base from J, leaving 7 bases between the germline ends. Its CDR3 holds 14 amino acids, cysteine through phenylalanine. Here the CDR3 DNA is all that survives: 42 bases in frame from base 1.